These 14 T cell receptor beta chains share one sample of origin, sequenced in a study of cytomegalovirus exposure and HLA in healthy donors. It was with 60 Vbeta and 13 Jbeta primers that the PCR ran. Clones were read by immunoSEQ multiplex PCR, and TCRdb kept only the in-frame ones, dropping some. The sample shows some 250,000 clones, around 80% of them seen only once. Sequenced material: PBMCs. The receptors shown here come from a middle-aged woman in good health and CMV-seropositive.

This clone has only a few counts. The rearrangement joins TRBV11-3 to TRBJ2-5; a possible D gene is TRBD2 (5 bases). Germline CDR1 SGHNT, CDR2 YENEEA. The CDR3 length is 15 residues. Trimming shortened V by 4 bases and J by 4 bases, and 16 bases separated the two germline ends. CDR3 sequence: CASSYFSDRGETQYF. CDR3 DNA: TGTGCCAGCAGCTACTTTAGCGACCGGGGAGAGACCCAGTACTTC.

DNA for the CDR3: TGTGCCTGGAGTACGACAGGGGGCAAACTGTTTTTT. Protein: CAWSTTGGKLFF. V is TRBV30 and J is TRBJ1-4, with TRBD1 matching over 10 bases. The junction had 2 bases not matched to a gene; V was cut back by 2 bases and J by 11 bases. There are 12 residues in the CDR3. Per the germline V gene, CDR1 is GTSNPN and CDR2 is SVGIG (reference sequence).

The chain carries TRBV7-2 and TRBJ2-3; D not certain. V shed 1 base and J shed 6 bases, with 11 bases lying between them. The length of the CDR3 is 14 residues. Germline V gives CDR1 SGHTA, CDR2 FQGNSA. CDR3 in DNA: TGTGCCAGCAGCTTAGATTTCAGGCTGGATACGCAGTATTTT. Its protein is CASSLDFRLDTQYF.

The chain recombines TRBV5-1 with TRBJ2-7; 7 bases line up with TRBD1. Per germline, CDR1 SGHRS and CDR2 YFSETQ. Germline trimming cut 4 bases from V and 1 base from J; bases unmatched to any gene: 5. The CDR3 consists of 14 residues. The CDR3 sequence: CASSDQGESYEQYF. In nucleotides, the CDR3 is TGCGCCAGCAGCGACCAGGGGGAATCCTACGAGCAGTACTTC.

The rearrangement links TRBV6-5 to TRBJ2-4; D is undetermined. V lost 10 bases, J lost 0 bases, and 10 bases lay in between. Germline V gene lookup returns CDR1 MNHEY and CDR2 SVGAGI. The CDR3 length is 13 residues. The CDR3 region is CATADLAKNIQYF. The CDR3 DNA reads TGTGCCACCGCGGATTTAGCCAAAAACATTCAGTACTTC.

This chain connects TRBV7-2 to TRBJ2-7; 8 bases agree with TRBD1. This CDR3 contains 15 residues. Trimming at V came to 8 bases and at J to 2 bases, leaving 11 bases not matched to a gene. From germline, CDR1 is SGHTA and CDR2 FQGNSA. This CDR3 is CASRVTDRGTYEQYF. The CDR3 DNA reads as TGTGCCAGCCGCGTGACTGACAGGGGAACCTACGAGCAGTACTTC.

This clone was counted once. The rearrangement joins TRBV27 to TRBJ1-5, with 7 bases aligning to TRBD1. The CDR3 is 18 residues long. Germline V gene sequence: CDR1 MNHEY, CDR2 SMNVEV (reference sequence). J was trimmed by 8 bases and V by 4 bases; bases with no gene match: 20. In DNA, the CDR3 is TGTGCCAGCAGTTCTAAAAACGTCTGGGGGCAGGGGGGAGAGCCCCAGCATTTT. The encoded protein is CASSSKNVWGQGGEPQHF.

The chain links TRBV7-9 to TRBJ1-2, with D tentatively TRBD1 (5 bases). V shed 2 bases and J shed 5 bases, with 18 bases lying between them. Germline values: CDR1 SEHNR, CDR2 FQNEAQ (reference sequence). The CDR3 has 16 amino acids. The CDR3 here is CASSLSGAAGVYGYTF. The CDR3 DNA is TGTGCCAGCAGCTTAAGTGGGGCAGCGGGGGTGTATGGCTACACCTTC.

The J gene is TRBJ1-4, the V gene TRBV4-2; D not resolved. In germline, CDR1 is LGHNA, CDR2 YNFKEQ. Trimming took 6 bases from V and 5 from J, leaving 22 bases between them. The CDR3 spans 17 residues. In nucleotides, the CDR3 is TGTGCCAGCAGTCCAACTTCGGCAGGAAGGCCCAATGAAAAACTGTTTTTT. Translating it yields CASSPTSAGRPNEKLFF.

The chain uses TRBV5-1 and TRBJ1-1, with TRBD1 matching over 8 bases. Germline V CDR1 and CDR2: SGHRS, YFSETQ. V shed 7 bases, J shed 0 bases, and the junction held 8 bases outside the gene matches. This CDR3 has 15 residues. The CDR3 bases are TGCGCCAGCGGCGGACAGGGCACTATGAACACTGAAGCTTTCTTT. Protein product: CASGGQGTMNTEAFF.

This chain connects TRBV5-1 to TRBJ1-4; 10 bases match TRBD1. V shed 4 bases and J 12 bases; nucleotides not matched to a gene: 9. CDR1 is SGHRS and CDR2 is YFSETQ in the germline V gene. The CDR3 extends over 14 amino acids. The CDR3, as DNA: TGCGCCAGCAGCCTCCCGGGACAGGGGATGGAACTGTTTTTT. Protein product: CASSLPGQGMELFF.

V is TRBV6-5 and J is TRBJ1-4; tentative D call: TRBD1 (5 bases). Trimming shortened V by 4 bases and J by 8 bases, and 20 bases separated the two germline ends. Germline V gene lookup returns CDR1 MNHEY and CDR2 SVGAGI. The CDR3 has 16 amino acids. CDR3 region: CASSFRRVDGKEKLFF. The CDR3 region has the DNA TGTGCCAGCAGTTTCCGCAGGGTTGATGGGAAAGAAAAACTGTTTTTT.

This clone occurred once. The genes are TRBV9 and TRBJ1-4; tentative D call: TRBD1 (5 bases). The V gene lost 2 bases and the J gene lost 5 bases, with 22 bases spanning the gap. The length of the CDR3 is 18 residues. Germline values: CDR1 SGDLS, CDR2 YYNGEE. CDR3 DNA sequence: TGTGCCAGCAGCGTGGAACCCCCGAAAAGGTCAGGGAATGAAAAACTGTTTTTT. Translating it yields CASSVEPPKRSGNEKLFF.

The chain recombines TRBV19 with TRBJ2-2, with 7 bases matching TRBD1. With 9 bases clipped from V and 9 bases from J, the junction kept 7 bases outside the gene matches. The germline V gene encodes CDR1 LNHDA and CDR2 SQIVND (reference sequence). The CDR3 is made up of 12 amino acids. The DNA for the CDR3 is TGTGCCAGCTCGACAGGGTCCCGGGAGCTGTTTTTT. Its protein is CASSTGSRELFF.